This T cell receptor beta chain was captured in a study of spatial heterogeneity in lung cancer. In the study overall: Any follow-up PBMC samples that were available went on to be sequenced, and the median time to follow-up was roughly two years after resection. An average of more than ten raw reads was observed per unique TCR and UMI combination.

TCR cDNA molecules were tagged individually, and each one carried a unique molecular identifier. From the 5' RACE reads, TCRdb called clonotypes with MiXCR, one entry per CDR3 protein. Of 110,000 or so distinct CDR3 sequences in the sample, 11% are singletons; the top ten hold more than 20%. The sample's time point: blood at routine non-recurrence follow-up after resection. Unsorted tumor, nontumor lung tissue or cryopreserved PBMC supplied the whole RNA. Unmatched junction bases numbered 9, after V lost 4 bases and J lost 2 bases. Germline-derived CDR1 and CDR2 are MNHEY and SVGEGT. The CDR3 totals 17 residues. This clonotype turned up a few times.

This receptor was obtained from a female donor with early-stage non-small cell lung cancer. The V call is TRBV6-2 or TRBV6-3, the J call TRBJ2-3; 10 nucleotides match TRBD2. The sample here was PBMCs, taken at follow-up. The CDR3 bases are TGTGCCAGCAGTTGGAGGACCGGGACTAGCGACACAGATACGCAGTATTTT. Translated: CASSWRTGTSDTDTQYF.